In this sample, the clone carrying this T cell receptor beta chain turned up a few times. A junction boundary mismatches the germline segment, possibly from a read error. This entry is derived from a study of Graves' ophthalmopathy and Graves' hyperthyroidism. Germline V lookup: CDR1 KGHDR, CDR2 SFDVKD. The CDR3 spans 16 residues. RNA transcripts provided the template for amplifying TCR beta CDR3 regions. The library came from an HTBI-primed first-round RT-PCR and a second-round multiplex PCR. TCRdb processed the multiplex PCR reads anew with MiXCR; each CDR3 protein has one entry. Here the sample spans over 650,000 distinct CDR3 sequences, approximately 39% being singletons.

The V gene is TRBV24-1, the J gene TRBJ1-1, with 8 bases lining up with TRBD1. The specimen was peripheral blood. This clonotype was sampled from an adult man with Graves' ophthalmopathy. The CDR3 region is CASSLYFGQGNTEAFF. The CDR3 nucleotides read TGTGCCAGCAGTTTATATTTCGGACAGGGAAACACTGAAGCTTTCTTT.